Listed below are T cell receptor beta chains from one sample, sequenced in a study of graft-versus-host responses after intestinal transplantation. Only in-frame clones appear in the TCRdb table, and some are missing; sequencing was by immunoSEQ multiplex PCR. Among tens of thousands of clones listed, approximately 80% were seen once. Antigens for these TCRs are unknown. This specimen consisted of unstimulated CD4+ T cells sorted from spleen or lymph node cells, obtained before transplant. Receptor source: a human donor who was the organ donor for an intestinal transplant. Each CDR3 is given without its conserved first and last residue. A D gene is named only where the DNA matches it firmly.

>TRBJ2-3|TRBD2|TRBV7-2
ASSLEAGDTDTQY
>TRBJ1-2|-|TRBV19
ASSIGGTGGYT
>TRBJ2-6|TRBD1|TRBV6-5
ASSSQGAGANVLT
>TRBJ2-2|-|TRBV9
ASSPSRPTGELF
>TRBJ1-2|TRBD1|TRBV18
ASSLLDRGGYGYT
>TRBJ2-1|TRBD2|TRBV29-1
SVTKTGGLSNEQF
>TRBJ1-5|-|TRBV6-6
ASREGTGEIGPQH
>TRBJ1-5|TRBD1|TRBV2
ASSVGQISNQPQH
>TRBJ1-4|TRBD1|TRBV28
ASSLVTGTAAEKLF
>TRBJ2-1|TRBD1|TRBV27
ASSYQQGRVNEQF
>TRBJ2-3|-|TRBV25-1
ASSALSTDTQY
>TRBJ1-5|-|TRBV4-1
ASTPVSPKINWQPQH
>TRBJ1-5|-|TRBV10-1
ASSESGGYNQPQH
>TRBJ2-3|-|TRBV2
ASTILEDTQY
>TRBJ2-5|TRBD2|TRBV28
ASSLLGSGVAETQY
>TRBJ1-1|-|TRBV6-5
ASSYAPTGNTEAF
>TRBJ1-2|-|TRBV18
ASSTGPYGYT
>TRBJ1-5|-|TRBV15
ATSRETWGNPDFFNQPQH
>TRBJ1-5|-|TRBV6-6
ASSYSSPNQPQH
>TRBJ2-5|TRBD2|TRBV5-4
ASSLGTSGGAGETQY
>TRBJ2-1|-|TRBV5-4
AIQGQNSHEQF
>TRBJ2-1|-|TRBV4-3
ASSLSLMGGNEQF
>TRBJ2-3|TRBD2|TRBV7-3
ASSLRGERTDTQY
>TRBJ2-1|TRBD1|TRBV28
ASSYPAGQGGNEQF
>TRBJ1-6|-|TRBV5-1
ASSLTNSPLH
>TRBJ1-2|-|TRBV19
ASSIGSRIYGYT
>TRBJ1-2|-|TRBV10-3
AISVRESYGYT
>TRBJ2-3|-|TRBV2
AGRWGSSTDTQY
>TRBJ1-1|TRBD1|TRBV28
ASSLVQGMTEAF
>TRBJ2-1|TRBD1|TRBV6-1
ASSGTGTGGPVREQF
>TRBJ1-1|-|TRBV5-1
ASSHQGANTEAF
>TRBJ1-3|-|TRBV2
ASSPNSDTIY